These T cell receptor beta chains were read from a single sample in a study of PD-L1 blockade in urothelial cancer. TCRdb's table, derived via immunoSEQ multiplex PCR, lists solely in-frame clones and lacks some. Among about 76,000 clones, about nine tenths were seen once, and the ten largest hold 3.5% to 5.5%. Source: PBMCs, taken around atezolizumab (anti-PD-L1) treatment. The receptor source for this set is a man in his 70s with urothelial cancer. CDR3s include the opening cysteine and the closing phenylalanine or tryptophan. Size is stated for part of the rows, as once, few or many counts, or as a class when the clone is expanded.

TRBV19	TRBJ1-2	.	CASSKRVGRGNYGYTF
TRBV7-8	TRBJ1-5	.	CASSLGQLYQPQHF
TRBV28	TRBJ2-7	.	CASCGGRAFGEQYF
TRBV19	TRBJ2-7	.	CASSLGLAGGEQYF
TRBV27	TRBJ2-7	.	CASRDKDEQYF
TRBV19	TRBJ2-1	.	CASSAGTGGPYEQFF
TRBV29-1	TRBJ1-1	.	CSGLGQGNTEAFF
TRBV5-1	TRBJ1-1	.	CASSLEGSATYTEAFF
TRBV28	TRBJ1-5	.	CASSLRGHQPQHF
TRBV5-4	TRBJ2-2	once	CASSLSHSLNTGELFF
TRBV5-1	TRBJ2-7	.	CASSSLGRENEQYF
TRBV7-8	TRBJ2-3	once	CASSLAPSGNTDTQYF
TRBV2	TRBJ1-2	.	CASSARPSGGYTF
TRBV11-2	TRBJ2-6	.	CASTTALSGANVLTF
TRBV6-5	TRBJ2-1	.	CASSYSRQGRNEQFF
TRBV27	TRBJ2-3	.	CASSFSTSGYTQYF
TRBV4-1	TRBJ2-3	few	CASSQDGGQGIGDTQYF
TRBV5-1	TRBJ2-3	.	CASSPGQRGNTDTQYF
TRBV5-1	TRBJ2-3	.	CASTLTGSGGTDTQYF
TRBV7-8	TRBJ1-5	.	CASSQTVGLQPQHF
TRBV29-1	TRBJ2-1	.	CSAEWEYEQFF
TRBV2	TRBJ2-5	.	CASRLDTGETQYF
TRBV10-3	TRBJ2-4	.	CAIREQGFDIQYF
TRBV7-2	TRBJ1-2	.	CASSLAGTGAHGYTF
TRBV6-6	TRBJ2-5	.	CASSYGNQETQYF
TRBV28	TRBJ1-5	.	CASSLPRVIGNQPQHF
TRBV6-5	TRBJ1-4	.	CASSYSNRGIQKLFF
TRBV29-1	TRBJ2-7	few	CSVERGTTSEQYF
TRBV11-2	TRBJ2-7	.	CASSSEMGSSYEQYF
TRBV27	TRBJ2-2	few	CASRGQSNTGELFF
TRBV12-5	TRBJ2-7	once	CASGFSPSGIPYEQYF
TRBV2	TRBJ2-1	once	CASMPFLADNEQFF
TRBV2	TRBJ1-2	.	CASRSDSRGGGYTF
TRBV6-1	TRBJ1-2	.	CASSASGVAYGYTF
TRBV5-5	TRBJ2-2	.	CASSPTGTSALTGELFF
TRBV5-1	TRBJ2-3	.	CASSLSAGPRTDTQYF
TRBV7-2	TRBJ2-3	.	CASSLDGTSTDTQYF
TRBV29-1	TRBJ2-1	.	CSVRGGSHNEQFF
TRBV28	TRBJ1-4	.	CASTNFGTANEKLFF
TRBV5-1	TRBJ2-7	.	CASRLEGDEQYF
TRBV2	TRBJ1-1	.	CASSEGPWEAFF